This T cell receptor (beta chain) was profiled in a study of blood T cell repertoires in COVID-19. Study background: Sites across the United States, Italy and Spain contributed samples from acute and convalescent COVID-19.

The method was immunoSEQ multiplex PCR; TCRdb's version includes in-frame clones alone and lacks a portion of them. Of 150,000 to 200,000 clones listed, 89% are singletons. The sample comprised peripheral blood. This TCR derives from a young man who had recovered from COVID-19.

CDR3 in amino acids: CASSQGGGVGEAFF. The CDR3 DNA follows: TGCGCCAGCAGCCAAGGAGGGGGCGTAGGGGAAGCTTTCTTT. This chain uses TRBV4-1 with TRBJ1-1; 7 nucleotides align to TRBD1. The junction had 7 bases not matched to a gene; V was cut back by 1 base and J by 8 bases. Germline CDR1 reads MGHRA; CDR2 reads YSYEKL. This CDR3 has 14 amino acids.